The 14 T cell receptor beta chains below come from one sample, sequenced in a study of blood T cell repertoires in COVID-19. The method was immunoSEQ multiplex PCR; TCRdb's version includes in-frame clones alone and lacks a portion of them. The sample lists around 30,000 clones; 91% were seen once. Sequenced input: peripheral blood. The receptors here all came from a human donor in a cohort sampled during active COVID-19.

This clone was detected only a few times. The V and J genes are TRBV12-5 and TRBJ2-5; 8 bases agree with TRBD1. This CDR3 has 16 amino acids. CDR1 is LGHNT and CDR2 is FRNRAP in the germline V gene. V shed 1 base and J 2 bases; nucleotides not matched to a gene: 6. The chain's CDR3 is CASGLAGQALQETQYF. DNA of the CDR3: TGTGCTAGTGGTTTGGCGGGACAGGCCCTACAAGAGACCCAGTACTTC.

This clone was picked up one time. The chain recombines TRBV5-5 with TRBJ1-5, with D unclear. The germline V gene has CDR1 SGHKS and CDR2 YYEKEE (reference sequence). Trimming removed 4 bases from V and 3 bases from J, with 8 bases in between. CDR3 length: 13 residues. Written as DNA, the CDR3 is TGTGCCAGCAGCCTTAGTCCCAATCAGCCCCAGCATTTT. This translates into CASSLSPNQPQHF.

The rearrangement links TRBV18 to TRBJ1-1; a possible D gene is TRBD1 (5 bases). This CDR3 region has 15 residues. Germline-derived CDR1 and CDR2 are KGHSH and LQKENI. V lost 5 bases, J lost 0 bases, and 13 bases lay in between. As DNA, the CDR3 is TGTGCCAGCTCATATCCTGACAGAATGAACACTGAAGCTTTCTTT. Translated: CASSYPDRMNTEAFF.

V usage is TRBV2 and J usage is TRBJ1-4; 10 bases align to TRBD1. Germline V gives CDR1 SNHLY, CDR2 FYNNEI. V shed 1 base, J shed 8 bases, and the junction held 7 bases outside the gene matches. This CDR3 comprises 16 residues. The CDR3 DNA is TGTGCCAGCAGTGAAGGGGCGGGACAGGGGAACGAAAAACTGTTTTTT. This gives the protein CASSEGAGQGNEKLFF.

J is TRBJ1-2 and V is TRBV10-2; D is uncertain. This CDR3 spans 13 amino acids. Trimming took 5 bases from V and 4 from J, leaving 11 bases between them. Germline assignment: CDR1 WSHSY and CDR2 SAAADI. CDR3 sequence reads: CASSPARIYGYTF. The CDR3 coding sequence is TGCGCCAGCAGTCCAGCCAGGATCTATGGCTACACCTTC.

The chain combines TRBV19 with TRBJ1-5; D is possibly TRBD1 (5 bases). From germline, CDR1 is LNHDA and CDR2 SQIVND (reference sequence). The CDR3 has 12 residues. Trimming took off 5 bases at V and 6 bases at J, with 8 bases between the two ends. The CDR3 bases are TGTGCCAGTAGTTCTCAGGGTCAGCCCCAGCATTTT. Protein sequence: CASSSQGQPQHF.

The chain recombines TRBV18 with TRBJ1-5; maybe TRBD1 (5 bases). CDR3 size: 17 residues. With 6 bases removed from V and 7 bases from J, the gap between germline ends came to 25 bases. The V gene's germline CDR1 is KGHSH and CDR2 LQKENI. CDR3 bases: TGTGCCAGCTCTCTCATAGCGGGGCAGGGTATAAGCCAGCCCCAGCATTTT. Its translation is CASSLIAGQGISQPQHF.

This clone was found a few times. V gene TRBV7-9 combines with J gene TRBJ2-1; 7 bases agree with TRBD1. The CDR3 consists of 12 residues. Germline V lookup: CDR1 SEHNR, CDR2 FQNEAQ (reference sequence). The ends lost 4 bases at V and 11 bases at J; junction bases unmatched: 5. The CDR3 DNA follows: TGTGCCAGCAGCTCCGACAGGGAAAAGCAGTTCTTC. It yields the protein CASSSDREKQFF.

In DNA, the CDR3 is TGCGCCAGCAGCTTGACCGGGCAGGGGGGATTGTACGTC. Its protein is CASSLTGQGGLYV. V and J are TRBV5-1 and TRBJ2-7, with TRBD1 as a possible D gene (7 bases). The V end was cut by 1 base, the J end by 12 bases, with 17 bases between. Per germline, CDR1 SGHRS and CDR2 YFSETQ. CDR3 length equals 13 residues.

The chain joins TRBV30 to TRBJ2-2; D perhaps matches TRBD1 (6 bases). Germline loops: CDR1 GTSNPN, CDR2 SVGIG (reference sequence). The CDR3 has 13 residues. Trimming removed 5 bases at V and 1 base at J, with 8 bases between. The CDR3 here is CAWGQMNTGELFF. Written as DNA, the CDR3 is TGTGCCTGGGGACAGATGAACACCGGGGAGCTGTTTTTT.

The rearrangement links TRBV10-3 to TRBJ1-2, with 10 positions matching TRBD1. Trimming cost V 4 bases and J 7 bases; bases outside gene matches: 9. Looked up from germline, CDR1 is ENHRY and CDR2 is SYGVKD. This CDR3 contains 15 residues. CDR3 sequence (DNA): TGTGCCATCAGTGTTCAATCCGGGACAGGGGCTGGCTACACCTTC. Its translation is CAISVQSGTGAGYTF.

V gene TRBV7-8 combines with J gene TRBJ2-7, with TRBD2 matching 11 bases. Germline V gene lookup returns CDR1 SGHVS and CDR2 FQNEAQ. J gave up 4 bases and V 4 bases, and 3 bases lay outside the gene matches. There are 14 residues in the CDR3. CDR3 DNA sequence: TGTGCCAGCAGCTCCGGGACTAGCGGTTACGAGCAGTACGTC. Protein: CASSSGTSGYEQYV.

The CDR3 nucleotides read TGTGCCAGCTCACCACCAGCGCTACAGGGGGTTACTGGAAACACCATATATTTT. It translates to CASSPPALQGVTGNTIYF. This chain links TRBV18 with TRBJ1-3, with 8 bases matching TRBD1. Germline V gene lookup returns CDR1 KGHSH and CDR2 LQKENI. V gave up 0 bases and J gave up 2 bases; unmatched junction bases: 9. The CDR3 runs to 18 residues.

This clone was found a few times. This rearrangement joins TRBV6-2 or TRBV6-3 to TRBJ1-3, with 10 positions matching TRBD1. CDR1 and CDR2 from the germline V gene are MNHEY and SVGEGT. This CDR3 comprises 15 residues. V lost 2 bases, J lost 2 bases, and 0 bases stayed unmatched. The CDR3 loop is CASSYGQGAGNTIYF. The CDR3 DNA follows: TGTGCCAGCAGTTACGGACAGGGGGCTGGAAACACCATATATTTT.